What follows is one T cell receptor (beta chain) and its context. The data originate from a study of blood T cell repertoires in COVID-19. Study overall: Material from acute and convalescent COVID-19 was sourced from the United States, Italy and Spain. T cells, B-cell-depleted T cells, or PBMCs supplied cDNA or gDNA.

The authors' processing: Amplifying reference gene primers gave estimates of nucleated cell counts. This table comes from immunoSEQ multiplex PCR, and its TCRdb copy is limited to in-frame clones, with some not included. That table supplies the V and J calls and clone size; D and trimming were determined from the DNA. The repertoire includes some 120,000 clones, less than 85% of them detected once, and under 2.5% sits in the top ten. Sequencing was carried out using peripheral blood. The sequence was obtained from a man aged 25 to 45 with acute or convalescent COVID-19.

The CDR3 nucleotides read TGCAGCGTTGAGGTCAGGGGGCAGGGCACTGAAGCTTTCTTT. Translating it yields CSVEVRGQGTEAFF. The rearrangement joins TRBV29-1 to TRBJ1-1; 8 positions match TRBD1. The germline V gene encodes CDR1 SQVTM and CDR2 ANQGSEA. This CDR3 contains 14 residues. The ends lost 3 bases at V and 4 bases at J; junction bases unmatched: 7.